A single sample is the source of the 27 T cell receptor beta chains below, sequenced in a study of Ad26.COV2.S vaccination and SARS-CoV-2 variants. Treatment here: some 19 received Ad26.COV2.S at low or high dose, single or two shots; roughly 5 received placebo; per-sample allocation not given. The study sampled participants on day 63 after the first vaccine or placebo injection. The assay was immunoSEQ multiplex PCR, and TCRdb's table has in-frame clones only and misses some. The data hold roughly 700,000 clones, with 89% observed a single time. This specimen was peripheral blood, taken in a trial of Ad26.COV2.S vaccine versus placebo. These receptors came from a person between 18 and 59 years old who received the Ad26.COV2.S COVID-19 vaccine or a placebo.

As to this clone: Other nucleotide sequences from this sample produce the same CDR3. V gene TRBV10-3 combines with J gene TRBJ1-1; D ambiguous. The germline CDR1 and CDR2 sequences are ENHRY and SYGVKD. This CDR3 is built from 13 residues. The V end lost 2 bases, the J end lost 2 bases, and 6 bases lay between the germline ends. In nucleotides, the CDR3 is TGTGCCATCAGTGAGGTACGAAACACTGAAGCTTTCTTT. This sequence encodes CAISEVRNTEAFF.

CDR3 sequence reads: CSAKGTYEQYF. CDR3 DNA: TGCAGCGCTAAGGGAACCTACGAGCAGTACTTC. The V and J genes are TRBV29-1 and TRBJ2-7; no clear D. The V end was cut by 7 bases, the J end by 2 bases, with 9 bases between. Germline V CDR1 and CDR2: SQVTM, ANQGSEA. This CDR3 comprises 11 residues.

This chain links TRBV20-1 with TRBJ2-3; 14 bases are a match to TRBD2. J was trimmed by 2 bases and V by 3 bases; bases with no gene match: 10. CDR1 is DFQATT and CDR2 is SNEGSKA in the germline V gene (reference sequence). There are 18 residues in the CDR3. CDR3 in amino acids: CSASGPRLAGGITDTQYF. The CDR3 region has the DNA TGCAGTGCTAGTGGGCCCCGACTAGCGGGGGGGATCACAGATACGCAGTATTTT.

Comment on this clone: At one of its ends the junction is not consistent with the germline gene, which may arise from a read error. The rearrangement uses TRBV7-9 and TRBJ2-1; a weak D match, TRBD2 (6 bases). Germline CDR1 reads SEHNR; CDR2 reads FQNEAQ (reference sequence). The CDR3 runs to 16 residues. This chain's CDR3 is CASSLGYRDSNNEQFF. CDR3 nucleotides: TGTGCCAGCAGCTTAGGGTACCGGGACTCCAACAATGAGCAGTTCTTC.

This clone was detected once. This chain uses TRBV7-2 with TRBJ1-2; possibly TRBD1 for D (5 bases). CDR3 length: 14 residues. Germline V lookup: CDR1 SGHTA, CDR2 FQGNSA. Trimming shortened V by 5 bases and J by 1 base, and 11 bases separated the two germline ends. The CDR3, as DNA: TGTGCCAGCAGCGCGACGGGGGATAACTATGGCTACACCTTC. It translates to CASSATGDNYGYTF.

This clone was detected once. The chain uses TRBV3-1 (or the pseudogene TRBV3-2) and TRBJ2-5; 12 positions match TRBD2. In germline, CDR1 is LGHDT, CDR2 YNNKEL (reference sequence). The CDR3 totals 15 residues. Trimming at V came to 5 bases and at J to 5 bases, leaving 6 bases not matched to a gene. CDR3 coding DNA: TGTGCCAGCAGCTTGCGGACTAGCGGGATGGAGACCCAGTACTTC. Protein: CASSLRTSGMETQYF.

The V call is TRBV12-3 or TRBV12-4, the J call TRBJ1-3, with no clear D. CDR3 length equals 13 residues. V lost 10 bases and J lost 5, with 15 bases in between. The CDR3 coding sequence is TGTGCCACCCGGGAAGCCGGAAGAAACACCATATATTTT. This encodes CATREAGRNTIYF.

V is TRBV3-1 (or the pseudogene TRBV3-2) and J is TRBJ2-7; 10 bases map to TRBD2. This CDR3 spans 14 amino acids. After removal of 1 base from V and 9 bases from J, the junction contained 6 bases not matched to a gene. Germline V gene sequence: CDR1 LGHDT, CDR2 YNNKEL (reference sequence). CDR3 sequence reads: CASSQGLAGVWQYF. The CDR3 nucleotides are TGTGCCAGCAGCCAAGGGCTAGCGGGAGTGTGGCAGTACTTC.

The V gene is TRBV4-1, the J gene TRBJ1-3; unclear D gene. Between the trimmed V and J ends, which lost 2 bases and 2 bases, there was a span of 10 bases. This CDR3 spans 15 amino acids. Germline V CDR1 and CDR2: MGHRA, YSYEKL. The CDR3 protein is CASSQYWGAGNTIYF. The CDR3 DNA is TGCGCCAGCAGCCAATACTGGGGAGCTGGAAACACCATATATTTT.

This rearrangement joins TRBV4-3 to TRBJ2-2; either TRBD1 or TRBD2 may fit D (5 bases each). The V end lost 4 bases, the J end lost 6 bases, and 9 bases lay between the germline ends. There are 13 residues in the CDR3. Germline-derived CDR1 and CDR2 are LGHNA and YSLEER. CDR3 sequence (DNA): TGCGCCAGCAGCCCCCAGGGACCCGGGGAGCTGTTTTTT. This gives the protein CASSPQGPGELFF.

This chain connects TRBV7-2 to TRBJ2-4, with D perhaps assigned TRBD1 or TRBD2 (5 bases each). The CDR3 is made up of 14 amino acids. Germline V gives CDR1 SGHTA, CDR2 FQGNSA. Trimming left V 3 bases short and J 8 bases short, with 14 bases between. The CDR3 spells CASSFGTAKDIQYF. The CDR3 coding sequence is TGTGCCAGCAGCTTCGGGACCGCTAAGGACATTCAGTACTTC.

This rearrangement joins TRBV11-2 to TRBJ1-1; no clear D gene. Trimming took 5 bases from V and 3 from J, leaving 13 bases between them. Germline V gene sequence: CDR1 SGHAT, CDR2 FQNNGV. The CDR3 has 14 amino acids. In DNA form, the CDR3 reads TGTGCCAGCAGCCAAACCCCAATGGACACTGAAGCTTTCTTT. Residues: CASSQTPMDTEAFF.

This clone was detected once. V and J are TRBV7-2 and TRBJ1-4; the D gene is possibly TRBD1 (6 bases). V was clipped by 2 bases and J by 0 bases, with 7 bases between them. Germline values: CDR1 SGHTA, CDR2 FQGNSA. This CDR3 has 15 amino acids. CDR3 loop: CASSLRTATNEKLFF. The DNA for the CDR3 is TGTGCCAGCAGCTTAAGGACAGCAACTAATGAAAAACTGTTTTTT.

The CDR3 DNA follows: TGTGCCAGCAGCTTCGTTACTAGCGGGGGGACCCAGAAGACCCAGTACTTC. It is translated as CASSFVTSGGTQKTQYF. The chain carries TRBV7-2 and TRBJ2-5, with 12 nucleotides matching TRBD2. The germline V gene encodes CDR1 SGHTA and CDR2 FQGNSA. This CDR3 is built from 17 residues. After removal of 3 bases from V and 6 bases from J, the junction contained 11 bases not matched to a gene. Together with reference TRBV7-2 and TRBJ2-5, the CDR3 gives the full variable domain: GAGVSQSPSNKVTEKGKDVELRCDPISGHTALYWYRQSLGQGLEFLIYFQGNSAPDKSGLPSDRFSAERTGGSVSTLTIQRTQQEDSAVYLCASSFVTSGGTQKTQYFGPGTRLLVL.

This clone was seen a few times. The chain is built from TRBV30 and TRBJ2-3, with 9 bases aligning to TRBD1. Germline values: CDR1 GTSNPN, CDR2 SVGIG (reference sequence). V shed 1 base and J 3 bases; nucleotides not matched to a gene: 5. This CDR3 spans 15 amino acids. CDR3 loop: CAWSGLGQGTDTQYF. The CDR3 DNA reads TGTGCCTGGAGTGGTCTCGGACAGGGGACAGATACGCAGTATTTT.

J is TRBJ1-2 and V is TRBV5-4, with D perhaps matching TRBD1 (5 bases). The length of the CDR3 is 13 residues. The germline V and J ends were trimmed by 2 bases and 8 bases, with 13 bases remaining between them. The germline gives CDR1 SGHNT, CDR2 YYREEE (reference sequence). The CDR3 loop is CASSLTGPSGYTF. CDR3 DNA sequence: TGTGCCAGCAGCTTAACGGGACCCTCAGGCTACACCTTC.

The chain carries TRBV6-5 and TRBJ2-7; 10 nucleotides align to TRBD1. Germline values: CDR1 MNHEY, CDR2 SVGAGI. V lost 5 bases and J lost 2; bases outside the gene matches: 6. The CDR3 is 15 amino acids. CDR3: CASSPTGTGAYEQYF. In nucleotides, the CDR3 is TGTGCCAGCAGTCCTACGGGGACAGGGGCCTACGAGCAGTACTTC.

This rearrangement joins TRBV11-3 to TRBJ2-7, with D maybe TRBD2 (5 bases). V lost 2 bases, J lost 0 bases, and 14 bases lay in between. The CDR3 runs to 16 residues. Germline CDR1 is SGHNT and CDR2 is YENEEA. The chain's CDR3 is CASSLRRQLDSYEQYF. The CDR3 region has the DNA TGTGCCAGCAGCTTAAGGAGGCAGCTAGACTCCTACGAGCAGTACTTC.

The CDR3 bases are TGTGCCAGCAGTTTACAGATCAACTACGAGCAGTACTTC. Residues: CASSLQINYEQYF. The chain couples TRBV27 to TRBJ2-7; D remains ambiguous. The CDR3 is 13 residues long. Trimming cost V 2 bases and J 3 bases, with 8 bases left between them. Germline V gene data show CDR1 as MNHEY and CDR2 as SMNVEV (reference sequence).

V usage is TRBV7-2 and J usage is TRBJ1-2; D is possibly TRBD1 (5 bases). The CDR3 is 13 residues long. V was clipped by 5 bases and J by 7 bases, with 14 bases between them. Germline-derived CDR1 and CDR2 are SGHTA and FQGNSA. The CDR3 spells CASSPAVTGGYTF. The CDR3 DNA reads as TGTGCCAGCAGCCCGGCAGTTACAGGTGGCTACACCTTC.

This CDR3 reads CASSYSRTSSYEQYF. CDR3 in DNA: TGTGCCAGCAGTTACTCCCGGACGAGCTCCTACGAGCAGTACTTC. The J gene is TRBJ2-7, the V gene TRBV6-5, with D unresolved. V was clipped by 0 bases and J by 0 bases, with 9 bases between them. The CDR3 is 15 amino acids. Germline CDR1 is MNHEY and CDR2 is SVGAGI.

The chain's CDR3 is CASDRPPTEAFF. Written as DNA, the CDR3 is TGTGCCTCGGACCGACCCCCCACTGAAGCTTTCTTT. The J gene is TRBJ1-1, the V gene TRBV30; D ambiguous. In germline, CDR1 is GTSNPN, CDR2 SVGIG (reference sequence). The CDR3 covers 12 residues. V was clipped by 7 bases and J by 4 bases, with 13 bases between them.

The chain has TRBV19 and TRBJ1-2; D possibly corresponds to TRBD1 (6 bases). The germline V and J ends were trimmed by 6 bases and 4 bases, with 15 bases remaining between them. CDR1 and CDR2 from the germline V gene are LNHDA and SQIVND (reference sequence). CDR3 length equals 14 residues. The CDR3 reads CASSPQGQSYGYTF. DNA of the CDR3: TGTGCCAGTAGCCCGCAGGGGCAGAGCTATGGCTACACCTTC.

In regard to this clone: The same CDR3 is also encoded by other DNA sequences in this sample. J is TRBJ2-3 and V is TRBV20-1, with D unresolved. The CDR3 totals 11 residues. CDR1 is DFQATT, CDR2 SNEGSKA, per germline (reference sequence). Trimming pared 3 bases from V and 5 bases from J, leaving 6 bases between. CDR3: CSASSGDTQYF. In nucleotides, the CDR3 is TGCAGTGCTAGTAGTGGAGATACGCAGTATTTT.

In DNA, the CDR3 is TGTGCCAGTAGTATCACCGGGAGGGCCATTTCAGATACGCAGTATTTT. This sequence encodes CASSITGRAISDTQYF. The chain couples TRBV19 to TRBJ2-3, with TRBD2 identical over 8 bases. The CDR3 is 16 residues long. From germline, CDR1 is LNHDA and CDR2 SQIVND (reference sequence). Trimming at V came to 3 bases and at J to 4 bases, leaving 9 bases not matched to a gene.

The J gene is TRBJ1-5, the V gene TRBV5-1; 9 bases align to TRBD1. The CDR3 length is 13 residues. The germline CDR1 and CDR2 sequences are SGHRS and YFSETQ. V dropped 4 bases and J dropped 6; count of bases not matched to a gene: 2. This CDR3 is CASSPTGGQPQHF. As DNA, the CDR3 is TGCGCCAGCAGCCCGACAGGGGGTCAGCCCCAGCATTTT.

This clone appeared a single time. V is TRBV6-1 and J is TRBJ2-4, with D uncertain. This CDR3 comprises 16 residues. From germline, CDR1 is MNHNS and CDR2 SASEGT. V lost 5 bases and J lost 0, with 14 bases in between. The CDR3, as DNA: TGTGCCAGCAGTAAAGGGCTTAGCCTAGCCAAAAACATTCAGTACTTC. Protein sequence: CASSKGLSLAKNIQYF.